Presented here are 10 T cell receptor beta chains from one specimen sequenced in a study of response to subunit inactivated influenza vaccine. TCRdb reprocessed the RT-PCR reads via MiXCR and lists one record per CDR3 protein. The sample includes just under 250,000 distinct CDR3 sequences, 9.5% to 15% of them seen just once. The sample here was non-naive T cells sorted from PBMCs, taken approximately 15 days before vaccination. Receptor source: a man aged 50 to 60 who received an inactivated influenza vaccine.

V gene TRBV7-6 combines with J gene TRBJ2-1; no firm D call. Germline CDR1 reads SGHVS; CDR2 reads FNYEAQ. V gave up 1 base and J gave up 0 bases, with 10 bases separating them. The CDR3 covers 16 residues. CDR3 loop: CASSLDGPASYNEQFF. The DNA for the CDR3 is TGTGCCAGCAGCTTAGACGGCCCTGCCTCCTACAATGAGCAGTTCTTC.

V is TRBV6-1 and J is TRBJ2-1, with unresolved D. CDR1 is MNHNS, CDR2 SASEGT, per germline. The germline V and J ends were trimmed by 7 bases and 7 bases, with 11 bases remaining between them. The CDR3 totals 12 residues. In nucleotides, the CDR3 is TGTGCCAGCAACGCATTCGGGAATGAGCAGTTCTTC. This gives the protein CASNAFGNEQFF.

V usage is TRBV6-5 and J usage is TRBJ2-2; 7 nucleotides align to TRBD1. This CDR3 comprises 15 residues. Trimming took 4 bases from V and 4 from J; bases not matched to a gene: 6. Germline V CDR1 and CDR2: MNHEY, SVGAGI. The CDR3 sequence: CASSLTGIGTGELFF. For the CDR3, the DNA is TGTGCCAGCAGTTTGACAGGGATCGGCACCGGGGAGCTGTTTTTT.

This clonotype was seen more than once but under ten times. The junction and the germline gene differ at one end; a read error may be behind it. The chain uses TRBV7-2 and TRBJ2-1; TRBD2 agrees at 8 bases. The CDR3 consists of 12 residues. The germline V gene encodes CDR1 SGHTA and CDR2 FQGNSA. CDR3 nucleotide sequence: TGTGTCAGCAGCTTAGGCGGGGGGGAGCAGTTCTTC. Its protein is CVSSLGGGEQFF. Variable domain in full (rest from reference TRBV7-2 and TRBJ2-1): GAGVSQSPSNKVTEKGKDVELRCDPISGHTALYWYRQSLGQGLEFLIYFQGNSAPDKSGLPSDRFSAERTGGSVSTLTIQRTQQEDSAVYLCVSSLGGGEQFFGPGTRLTVL.

CDR3: CAWSGITDRWETQYF. DNA of the CDR3: TGTGCCTGGAGTGGGATTACAGACCGCTGGGAGACCCAGTACTTC. The chain is built from TRBV30 and TRBJ2-5; D gene unclear. Trimming stripped 1 base from V and 5 bases from J, with 17 bases between. The CDR3 extends over 15 amino acids. The germline V gene has CDR1 GTSNPN and CDR2 SVGIG (reference sequence).

This clonotype has just a few counts. The chain couples TRBV9 to TRBJ1-2; the D is unclear. Germline loops: CDR1 SGDLS, CDR2 YYNGEE. The CDR3 sequence is 14 residues long. Deletions cut 0 bases from V and 4 bases from J, with 10 bases between. The CDR3 protein is CASSVATSLYGYTF. The CDR3 DNA reads as TGTGCCAGCAGCGTAGCAACGAGCCTCTATGGCTACACCTTC.

The chain links TRBV6-5 to TRBJ2-5; D remains unclear. The germline V and J ends were trimmed by 4 bases and 0 bases, with 12 bases remaining between them. Germline V CDR1 and CDR2: MNHEY, SVGAGI. CDR3 length equals 15 residues. CDR3 coding DNA: TGTGCCAGCAGTTTCCAAATAGGACACCAAGAGACCCAGTACTTC. This translates into CASSFQIGHQETQYF.

This clonotype was picked up a small number of times. The genes are TRBV25-1 and TRBJ2-1; 7 nucleotides agree with TRBD1. The CDR3 spans 15 residues. The trim removed 8 bases at V and 9 bases at J, leaving 16 bases unmatched. Germline lookup yields CDR1 MGHDK and CDR2 SYGVNS. CDR3 sequence (DNA): TGTGCCAGCTTCTTGCCCGAGACAGGGCTGCGTGAGCAGTTCTTC. The encoded protein is CASFLPETGLREQFF.

In DNA, the CDR3 is TGTGCCAGCAGTCCGGATGGAGCCTATGGCTACACCTTC. Translating it yields CASSPDGAYGYTF. The chain combines TRBV12-3 or TRBV12-4 with TRBJ1-2; no clear D. This CDR3 contains 13 residues. The V gene lost 5 bases and the J gene lost 4 bases, with 11 bases spanning the gap.

This clonotype has a count of ten or more. V gene TRBV5-5 combines with J gene TRBJ1-2, with a tentative D call TRBD1 (5 bases). Germline assignment: CDR1 SGHKS and CDR2 YYEKEE (reference sequence). V was clipped by 6 bases and J by 3 bases, with 21 bases between them. The CDR3 is made up of 16 amino acids. This chain's CDR3 is CASTWGIYGGDYGYTF. The DNA of the CDR3 is TGTGCCAGCACCTGGGGTATCTACGGGGGGGACTATGGCTACACCTTC.